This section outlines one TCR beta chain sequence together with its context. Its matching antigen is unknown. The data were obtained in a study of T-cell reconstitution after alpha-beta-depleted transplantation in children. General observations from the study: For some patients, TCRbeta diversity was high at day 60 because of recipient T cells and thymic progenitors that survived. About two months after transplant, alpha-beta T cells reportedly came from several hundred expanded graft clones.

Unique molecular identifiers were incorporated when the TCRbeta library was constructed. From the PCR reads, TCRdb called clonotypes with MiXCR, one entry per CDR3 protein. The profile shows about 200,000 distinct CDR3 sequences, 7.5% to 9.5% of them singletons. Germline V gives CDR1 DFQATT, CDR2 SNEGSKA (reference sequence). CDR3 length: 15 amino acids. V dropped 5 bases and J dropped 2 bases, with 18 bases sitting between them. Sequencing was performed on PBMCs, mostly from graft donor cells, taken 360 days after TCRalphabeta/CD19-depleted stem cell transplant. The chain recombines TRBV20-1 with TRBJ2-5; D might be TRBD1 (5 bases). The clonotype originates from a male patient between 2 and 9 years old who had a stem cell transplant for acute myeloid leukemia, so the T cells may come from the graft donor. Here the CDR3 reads CSARGGARSQETQYF. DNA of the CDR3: TGCAGTGCTCGAGGTGGGGCGCGGAGTCAAGAGACCCAGTACTTC.